The present T cell receptor (beta chain) was sequenced within a study of blood T cell repertoires in COVID-19. In the study overall: Nucleic acid was either cDNA or gDNA, and it came from T cells, B-cell-depleted T cells, or PBMCs.

As originally analysed: Reference gene primers were amplified, and this amplification served to estimate nucleated cell counts. Data came from immunoSEQ multiplex PCR; TCRdb stores just in-frame clones and leaves some out. V, J and clone size reflect that table, while D and trimming were determined from the DNA. Among about 200,000 clones listed, less than 90% were seen once. Germline V gives CDR1 ENHRY, CDR2 SYGVKD. There are 14 residues in the CDR3. Between the trimmed V and J ends, which lost 7 bases and 3 bases, there was a span of 16 bases. The chain uses TRBV10-3 and TRBJ2-7, with D perhaps matching TRBD1 (5 bases). This receptor was taken from a woman in her 30s who had been exposed to COVID-19. The sequenced sample consisted of PBMCs or T cells enriched from blood (not recorded which). DNA for the CDR3: TGTGCCATCAAGGACACCTCAAGGCTCTACGAGCAGTACTTC. It specifies CAIKDTSRLYEQYF.